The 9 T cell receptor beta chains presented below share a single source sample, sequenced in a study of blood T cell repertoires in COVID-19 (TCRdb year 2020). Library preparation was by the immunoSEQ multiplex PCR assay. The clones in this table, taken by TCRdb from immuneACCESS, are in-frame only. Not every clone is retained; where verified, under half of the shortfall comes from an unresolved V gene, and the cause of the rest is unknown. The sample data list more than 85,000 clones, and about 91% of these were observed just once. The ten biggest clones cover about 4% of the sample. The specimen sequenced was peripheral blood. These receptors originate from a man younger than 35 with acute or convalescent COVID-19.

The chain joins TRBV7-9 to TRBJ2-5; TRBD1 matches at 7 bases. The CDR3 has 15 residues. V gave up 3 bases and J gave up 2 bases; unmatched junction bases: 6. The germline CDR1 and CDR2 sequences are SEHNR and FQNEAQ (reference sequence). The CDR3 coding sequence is TGTGCCAGCAGCTTTCCAATGGGACAGCAAGAGACCCAGTACTTC. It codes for CASSFPMGQQETQYF.

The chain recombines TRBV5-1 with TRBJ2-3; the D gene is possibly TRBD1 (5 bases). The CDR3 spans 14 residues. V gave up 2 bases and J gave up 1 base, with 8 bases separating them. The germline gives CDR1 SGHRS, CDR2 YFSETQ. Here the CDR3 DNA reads TGCGCCAGCAGCTTACAACAGGGCACAGATACGCAGTATTTT. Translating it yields CASSLQQGTDTQYF.

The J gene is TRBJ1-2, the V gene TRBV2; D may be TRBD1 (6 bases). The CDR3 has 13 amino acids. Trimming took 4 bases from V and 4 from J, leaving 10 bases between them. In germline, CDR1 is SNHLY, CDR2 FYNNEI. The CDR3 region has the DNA TGTGCCAGCAGTGCAGGGGTCACCTATGGCTACACCTTC. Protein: CASSAGVTYGYTF.

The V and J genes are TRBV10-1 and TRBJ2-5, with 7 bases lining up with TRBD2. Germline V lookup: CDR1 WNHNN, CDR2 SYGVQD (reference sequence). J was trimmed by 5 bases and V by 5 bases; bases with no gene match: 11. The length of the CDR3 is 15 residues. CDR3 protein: CASSWDPGGPETQYF. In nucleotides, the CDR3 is TGCGCCAGCAGTTGGGATCCGGGAGGACCGGAGACCCAGTACTTC.

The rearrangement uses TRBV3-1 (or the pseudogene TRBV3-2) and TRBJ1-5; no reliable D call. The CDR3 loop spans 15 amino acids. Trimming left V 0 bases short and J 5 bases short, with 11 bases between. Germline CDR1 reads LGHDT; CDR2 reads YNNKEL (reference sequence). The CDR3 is CASSQDAEGDQPQHF. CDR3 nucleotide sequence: TGTGCCAGCAGCCAAGACGCGGAGGGCGATCAGCCCCAGCATTTT.

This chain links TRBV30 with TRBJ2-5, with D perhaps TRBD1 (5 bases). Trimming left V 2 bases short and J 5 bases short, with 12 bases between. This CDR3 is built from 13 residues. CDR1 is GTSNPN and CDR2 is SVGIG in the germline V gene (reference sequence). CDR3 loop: CAWSSAGMETQYF. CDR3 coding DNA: TGTGCCTGGAGTTCGGCAGGGATGGAGACCCAGTACTTC.

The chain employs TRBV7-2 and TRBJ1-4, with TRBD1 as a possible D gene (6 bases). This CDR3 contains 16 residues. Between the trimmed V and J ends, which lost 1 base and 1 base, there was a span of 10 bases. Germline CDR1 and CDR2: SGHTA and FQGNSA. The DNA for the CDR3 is TGTGCCAGCAGCTTAGAACAGGGAGAAACTAATGAAAAACTGTTTTTT. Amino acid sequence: CASSLEQGETNEKLFF.

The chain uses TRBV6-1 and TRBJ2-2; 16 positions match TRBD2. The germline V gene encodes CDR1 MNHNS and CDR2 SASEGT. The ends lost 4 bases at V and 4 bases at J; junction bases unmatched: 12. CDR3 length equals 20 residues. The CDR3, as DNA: TGTGCCAGCAGTGGAGGGGGACTAGCGGGAGGGCCGATGAGCACCGGGGAGCTGTTTTTT. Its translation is CASSGGGLAGGPMSTGELFF.

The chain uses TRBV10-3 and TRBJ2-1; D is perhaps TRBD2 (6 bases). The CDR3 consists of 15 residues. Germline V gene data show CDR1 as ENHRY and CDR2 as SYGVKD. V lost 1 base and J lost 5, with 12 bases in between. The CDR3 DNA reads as TGTGCCATCAGTGAGTGGGCTAGCGTCGACAATGAGCAGTTCTTC. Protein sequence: CAISEWASVDNEQFF.